This T cell receptor beta chain was sequenced for a study of vaccination and CD4 T cells after COVID-19. The study's findings and limits: Although the median of SARS-CoV-2-reactive clonotypes rose from about 20 to 38, the change was not significant.

Points on this clonotype: Its target is unknown.

Trimming removed 5 bases at V and 1 base at J, with 11 bases between. Germline V lookup: CDR1 LNHDA, CDR2 SQIVND (reference sequence). CDR3 length: 14 amino acids. Regarding treatment: approximately nine-day PBMC culture with coronavirus spike peptide pools or control peptides (ViraFEST assay). ViraFEST sequenced TCRs after peptide-pool expansion of antigen-specific T cells. The assay that was used to sequence DNA from cultured CD4+ T cells was the Oncomine TCR Beta short-read assay. One entry per CDR3 protein, called by TCRdb with MiXCR from the PCR reads. The table includes roughly 9,300 distinct CDR3 sequences, over 55% detected once.

The origin of this receptor is a human donor who had recovered from COVID-19. Sequenced sample: CD4+ T cells from blood, cultured in vitro. The chain links TRBV19 to TRBJ1-1, with D possibly matching TRBD1 (5 bases). In DNA, the CDR3 is TGTGCCAGTAGTCTGGGACTCTGGAACACTGAAGCTTTCTTT. Translating gives CASSLGLWNTEAFF. The whole variable domain, remainder taken from reference TRBV19 and TRBJ1-1, is DGGITQSPKYLFRKEGQNVTLSCEQNLNHDAMYWYRQDPGQGLRLIYYSQIVNDFQKGDIAEGYSVSREKKESFPLTVTSAQKNPTAFYLCASSLGLWNTEAFFGQGTRLTVV.